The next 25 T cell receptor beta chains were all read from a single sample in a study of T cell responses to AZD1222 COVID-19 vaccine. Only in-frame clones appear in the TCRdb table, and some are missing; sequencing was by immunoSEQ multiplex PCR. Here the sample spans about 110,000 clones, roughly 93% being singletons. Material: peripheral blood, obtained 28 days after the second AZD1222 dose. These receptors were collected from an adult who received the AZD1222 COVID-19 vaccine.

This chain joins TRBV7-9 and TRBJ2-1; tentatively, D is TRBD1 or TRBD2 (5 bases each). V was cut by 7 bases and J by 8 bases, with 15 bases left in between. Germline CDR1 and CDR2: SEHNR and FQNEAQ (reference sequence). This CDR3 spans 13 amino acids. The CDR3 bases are TGTGCCAGCACCTCACGAGGGGTGGATGAGCAGTTCTTC. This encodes CASTSRGVDEQFF.

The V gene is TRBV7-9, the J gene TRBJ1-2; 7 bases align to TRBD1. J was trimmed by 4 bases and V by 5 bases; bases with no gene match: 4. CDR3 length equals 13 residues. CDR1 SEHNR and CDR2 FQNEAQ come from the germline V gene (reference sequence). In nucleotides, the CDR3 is TGTGCCAGCAGCCTCCCAGGGGGCTATGGCTACACCTTC. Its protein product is CASSLPGGYGYTF.

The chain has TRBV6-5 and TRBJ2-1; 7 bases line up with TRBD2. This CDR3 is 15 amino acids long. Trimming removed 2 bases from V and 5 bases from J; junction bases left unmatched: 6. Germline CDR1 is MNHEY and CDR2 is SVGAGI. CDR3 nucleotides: TGTGCCAGCAGTTACGCGGGGGTAAGGCACAATGAGCAGTTCTTC. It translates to CASSYAGVRHNEQFF.

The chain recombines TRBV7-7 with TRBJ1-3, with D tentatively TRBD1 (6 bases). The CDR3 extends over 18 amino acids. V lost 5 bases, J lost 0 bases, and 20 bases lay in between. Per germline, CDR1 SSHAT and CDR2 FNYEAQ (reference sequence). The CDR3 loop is CASSHGGQAGISGNTIYF. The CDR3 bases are TGTGCCAGCAGCCACGGGGGGCAGGCAGGAATCTCTGGAAACACCATATATTTT.

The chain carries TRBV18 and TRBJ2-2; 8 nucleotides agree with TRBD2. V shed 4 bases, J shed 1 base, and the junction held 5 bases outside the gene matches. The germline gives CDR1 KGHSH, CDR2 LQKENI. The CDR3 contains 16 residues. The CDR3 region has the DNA TGTGCCAGCTCACAAATCGGGACTAGGAACACCGGGGAGCTGTTTTTT. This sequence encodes CASSQIGTRNTGELFF. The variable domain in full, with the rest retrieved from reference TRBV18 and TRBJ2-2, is NAGVMQNPRHLVRRRGQEARLRCSPMKGHSHVYWYRQLPEEGLKFMVYLQKENIIDESGMPKERFSAEFPKEGPSILRIQQVVRGDSAAYFCASSQIGTRNTGELFFGEGSRLTVL.

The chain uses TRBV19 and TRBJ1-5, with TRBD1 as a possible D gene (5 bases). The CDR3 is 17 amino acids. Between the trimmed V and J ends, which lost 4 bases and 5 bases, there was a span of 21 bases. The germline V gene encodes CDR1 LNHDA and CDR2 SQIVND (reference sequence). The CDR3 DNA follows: TGTGCCAGTAGTAAGGTCGAGTCAGGGTCCAGGGATCAGCCCCAGCATTTT. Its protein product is CASSKVESGSRDQPQHF. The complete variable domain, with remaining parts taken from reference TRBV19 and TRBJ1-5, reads DGGITQSPKYLFRKEGQNVTLSCEQNLNHDAMYWYRQDPGQGLRLIYYSQIVNDFQKGDIAEGYSVSREKKESFPLTVTSAQKNPTAFYLCASSKVESGSRDQPQHFGDGTRLSIL.

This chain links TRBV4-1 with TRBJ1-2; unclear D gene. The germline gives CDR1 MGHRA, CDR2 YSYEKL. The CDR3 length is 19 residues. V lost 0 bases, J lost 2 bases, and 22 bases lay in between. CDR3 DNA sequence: TGCGCCAGCAGCCAAGATGCGACCAGAAGGGTGTTGAAGAACTATGGCTACACCTTC. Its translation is CASSQDATRRVLKNYGYTF.

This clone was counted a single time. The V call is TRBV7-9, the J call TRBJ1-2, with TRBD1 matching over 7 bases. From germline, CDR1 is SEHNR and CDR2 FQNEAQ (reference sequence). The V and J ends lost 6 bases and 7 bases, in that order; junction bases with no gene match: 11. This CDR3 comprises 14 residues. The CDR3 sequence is CASSFNRDSGGYTF. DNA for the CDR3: TGTGCCAGCAGTTTTAACAGGGACAGTGGTGGCTACACCTTC. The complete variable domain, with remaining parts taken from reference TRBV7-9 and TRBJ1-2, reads DTGVSQNPRHKITKRGQNVTFRCDPISEHNRLYWYRQTLGQGPEFLTYFQNEAQLEKSRLLSDRFSAERPKGSFSTLEIQRTEQGDSAMYLCASSFNRDSGGYTFGSGTRLTVV.

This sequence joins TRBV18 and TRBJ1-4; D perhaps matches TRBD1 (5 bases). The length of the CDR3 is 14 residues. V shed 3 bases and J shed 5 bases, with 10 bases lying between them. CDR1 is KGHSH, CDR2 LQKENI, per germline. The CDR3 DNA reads TGTGCCAGCTCACCGACAGAGTCAAATGAAAAACTGTTTTTT. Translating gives CASSPTESNEKLFF.

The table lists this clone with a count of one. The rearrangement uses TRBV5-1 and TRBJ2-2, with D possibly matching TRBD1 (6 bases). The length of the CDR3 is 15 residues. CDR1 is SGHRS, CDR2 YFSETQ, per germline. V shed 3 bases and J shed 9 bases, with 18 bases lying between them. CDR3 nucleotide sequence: TGCGCCAGCAGCTCTCTGGACAGATTACACCGGGAGCTGTTTTTT. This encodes CASSSLDRLHRELFF.

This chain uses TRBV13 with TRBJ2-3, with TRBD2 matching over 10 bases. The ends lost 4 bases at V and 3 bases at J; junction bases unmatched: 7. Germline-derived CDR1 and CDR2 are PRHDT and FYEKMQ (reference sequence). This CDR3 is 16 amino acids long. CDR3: CASSSRSGGETDTQYF. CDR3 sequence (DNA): TGTGCCAGCAGCTCTCGCAGCGGGGGGGAAACAGATACGCAGTATTTT.

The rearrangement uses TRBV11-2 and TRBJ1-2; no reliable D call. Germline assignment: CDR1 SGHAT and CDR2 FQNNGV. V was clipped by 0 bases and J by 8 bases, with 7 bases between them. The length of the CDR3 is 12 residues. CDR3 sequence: CASSLDWAGYTF. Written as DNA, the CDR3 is TGTGCCAGCAGCTTAGATTGGGCGGGCTACACCTTC. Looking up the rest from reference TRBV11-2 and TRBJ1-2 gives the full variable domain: EAGVAQSPRYKIIEKRQSVAFWCNPISGHATLYWYQQILGQGPKLLIQFQNNGVVDDSQLPKDRFSAERLKGVDSTLKIQPAKLEDSAVYLCASSLDWAGYTFGSGTRLTVV.

Here the CDR3 DNA reads TGCGCCAGCAGCTCCCGTTTGAGGGAGGACTATGGCTACACCTTC. Its protein product is CASSSRLREDYGYTF. This chain joins TRBV5-1 and TRBJ1-2, with no clear D. This CDR3 spans 15 amino acids. The germline V gene has CDR1 SGHRS and CDR2 YFSETQ. V was trimmed by 3 bases and J by 3 bases, leaving 15 bases between them.

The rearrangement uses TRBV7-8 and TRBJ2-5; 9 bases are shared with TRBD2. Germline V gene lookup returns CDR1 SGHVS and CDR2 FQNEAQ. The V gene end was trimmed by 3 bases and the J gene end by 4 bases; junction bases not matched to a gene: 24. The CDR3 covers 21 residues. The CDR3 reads CASSFRGLGLAGRSELETQYF. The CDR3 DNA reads TGTGCCAGCAGCTTCCGGGGTTTGGGGCTAGCGGGGCGGTCGGAGTTAGAGACCCAGTACTTC.

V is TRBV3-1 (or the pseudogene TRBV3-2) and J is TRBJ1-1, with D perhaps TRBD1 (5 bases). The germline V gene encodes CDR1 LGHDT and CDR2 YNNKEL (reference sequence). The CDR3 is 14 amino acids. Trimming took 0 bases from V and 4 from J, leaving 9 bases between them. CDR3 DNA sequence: TGTGCCAGCAGCCAAGATCAGGGAGGCACTGAAGCTTTCTTT. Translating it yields CASSQDQGGTEAFF.

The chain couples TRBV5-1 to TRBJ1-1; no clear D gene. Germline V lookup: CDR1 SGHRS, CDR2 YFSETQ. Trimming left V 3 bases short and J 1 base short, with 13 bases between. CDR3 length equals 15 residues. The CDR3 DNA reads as TGCGCCAGCAGCTACTCCGGGAGGTCGAACACTGAAGCTTTCTTT. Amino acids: CASSYSGRSNTEAFF.

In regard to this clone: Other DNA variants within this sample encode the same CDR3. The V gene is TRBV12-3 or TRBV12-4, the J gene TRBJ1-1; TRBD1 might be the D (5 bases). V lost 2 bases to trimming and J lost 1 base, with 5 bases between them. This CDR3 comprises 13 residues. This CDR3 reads CASSLQGNTEAFF. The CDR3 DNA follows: TGTGCCAGCAGTTTACAGGGGAACACTGAAGCTTTCTTT.

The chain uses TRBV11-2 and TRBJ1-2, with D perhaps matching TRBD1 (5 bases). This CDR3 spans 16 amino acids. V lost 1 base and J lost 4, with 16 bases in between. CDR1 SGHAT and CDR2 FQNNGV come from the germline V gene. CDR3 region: CASSLAGGVGLYGYTF. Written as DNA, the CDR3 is TGTGCCAGCAGCTTAGCGGGAGGGGTTGGCCTCTATGGCTACACCTTC.

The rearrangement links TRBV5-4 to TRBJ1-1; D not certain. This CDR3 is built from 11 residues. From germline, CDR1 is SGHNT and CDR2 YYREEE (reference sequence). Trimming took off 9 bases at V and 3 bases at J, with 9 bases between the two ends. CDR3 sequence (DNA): TGTGCCACCCGGAGGGACACTGAAGCTTTCTTT. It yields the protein CATRRDTEAFF. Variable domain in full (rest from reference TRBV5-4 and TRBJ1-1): ETGVTQSPTHLIKTRGQQVTLRCSSQSGHNTVSWYQQALGQGPQFIFQYYREEENGRGNFPPRFSGLQFPNYSSELNVNALELDDSALYLCATRRDTEAFFGQGTRLTVV.

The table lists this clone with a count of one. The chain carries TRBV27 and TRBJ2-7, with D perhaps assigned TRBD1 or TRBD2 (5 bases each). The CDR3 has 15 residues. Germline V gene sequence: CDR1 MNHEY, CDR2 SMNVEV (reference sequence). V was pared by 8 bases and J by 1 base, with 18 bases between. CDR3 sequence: CASAPPGPYSYEQYF. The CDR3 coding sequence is TGTGCCAGCGCCCCGCCGGGGCCGTATTCCTACGAGCAGTACTTC.

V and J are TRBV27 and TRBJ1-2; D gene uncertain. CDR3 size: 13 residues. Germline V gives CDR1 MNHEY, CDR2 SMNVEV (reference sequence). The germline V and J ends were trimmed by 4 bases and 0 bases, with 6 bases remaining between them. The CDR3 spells CASSSSTNYGYTF. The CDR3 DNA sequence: TGTGCCAGCAGTTCGTCCACTAACTATGGCTACACCTTC.

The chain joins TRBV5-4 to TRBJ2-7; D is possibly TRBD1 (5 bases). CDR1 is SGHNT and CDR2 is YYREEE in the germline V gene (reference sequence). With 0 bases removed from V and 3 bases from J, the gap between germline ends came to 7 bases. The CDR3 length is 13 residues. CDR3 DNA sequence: TGTGCCAGCAGCTTGGCAGGGATCTACGAGCAGTACTTC. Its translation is CASSLAGIYEQYF.

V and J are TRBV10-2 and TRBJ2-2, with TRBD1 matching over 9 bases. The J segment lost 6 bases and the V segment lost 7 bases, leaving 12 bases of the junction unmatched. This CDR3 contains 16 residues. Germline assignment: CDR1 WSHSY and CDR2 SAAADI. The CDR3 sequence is CASTDGTGPFPGELFF. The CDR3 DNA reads TGCGCCAGCACCGATGGGACAGGGCCTTTTCCCGGGGAGCTGTTTTTT.

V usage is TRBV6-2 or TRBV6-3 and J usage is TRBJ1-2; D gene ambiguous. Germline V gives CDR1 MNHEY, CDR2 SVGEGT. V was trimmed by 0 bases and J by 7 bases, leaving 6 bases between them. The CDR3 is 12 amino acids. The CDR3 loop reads CASSYSGGGYTF. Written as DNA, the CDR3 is TGTGCCAGCAGTTACTCTGGCGGTGGCTACACCTTC.

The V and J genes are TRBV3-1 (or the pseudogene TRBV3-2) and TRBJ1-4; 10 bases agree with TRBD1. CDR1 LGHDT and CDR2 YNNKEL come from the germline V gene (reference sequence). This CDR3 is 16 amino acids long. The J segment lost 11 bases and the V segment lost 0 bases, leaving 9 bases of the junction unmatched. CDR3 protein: CASSQEGTGASGKLFF. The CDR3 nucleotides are TGTGCCAGCAGCCAAGAAGGGACAGGGGCCTCAGGGAAACTGTTTTTT.